One sample yielded the 30 T cell receptor beta chains listed below, sequenced in a study of Ad26.COV2.S vaccination and SARS-CoV-2 variants. Sequencing used immunoSEQ multiplex PCR; TCRdb keeps in-frame clones, though not all of them. The data show about 480,000 clones, about 83% seen once. Treatment in this sample: over 15 received Ad26.COV2.S at low or high dose, single or two shots; 5 received placebo; per-sample allocation not given. Samples came from day 63 after the first vaccine or placebo injection. Sequencing was performed on peripheral blood, taken in a trial of Ad26.COV2.S vaccine versus placebo. The receptors come from a person aged 18-65 years who received the Ad26.COV2.S COVID-19 vaccine or a placebo.

This sequence joins TRBV4-2 and TRBJ1-2; no clear D gene. CDR1 is LGHNA and CDR2 is YNFKEQ in the germline V gene. The CDR3 runs to 14 residues. V lost 0 bases, J lost 8 bases, and 13 bases lay in between. CDR3 nucleotides: TGTGCCAGCAGCCAAGATCAGAGCACAACGGGCTACACCTTC. Its translation is CASSQDQSTTGYTF.

The chain has TRBV19 and TRBJ1-1; D is ambiguous. Trimming cost V 7 bases and J 5 bases, with 8 bases left between them. Per germline, CDR1 LNHDA and CDR2 SQIVND (reference sequence). This CDR3 is 11 amino acids long. CDR3 bases: TGTGCCAGTACGATTCGGACTGAAGCTTTCTTT. Translating gives CASTIRTEAFF.

The rearrangement links TRBV20-1 to TRBJ2-3; 10 bases agree with TRBD2. CDR3 length: 16 amino acids. From germline, CDR1 is DFQATT and CDR2 SNEGSKA (reference sequence). The V segment lost 4 bases and the J segment 4 bases; nucleotides outside the gene matches: 11. CDR3 in amino acids: CSATDLAGVGADTQYF. In DNA form, the CDR3 reads TGCAGTGCTACTGACCTAGCGGGAGTGGGCGCAGATACGCAGTATTTT.

The chain links TRBV5-1 to TRBJ2-4; D might be TRBD1 or TRBD2, each matching 5 bases. The CDR3 length is 13 residues. Germline-derived CDR1 and CDR2 are SGHRS and YFSETQ. V lost 4 bases and J 7 bases, leaving 12 bases between the germline ends. CDR3 protein: CASSIGATNIQYF. CDR3 DNA: TGCGCCAGCAGCATCGGGGCGACGAACATTCAGTACTTC.

This chain joins TRBV7-2 and TRBJ2-2, with 13 positions matching TRBD2. CDR1 and CDR2 (germline): SGHTA, FQGNSA. Losses at the gene ends were 4 bases for V and 7 bases for J; bases not matched to a gene: 12. The CDR3 loop spans 18 amino acids. The CDR3 spells CASSWGLAGSAGSGELFF. CDR3 nucleotides: TGTGCCAGCAGCTGGGGACTAGCGGGATCAGCCGGGAGCGGGGAGCTGTTTTTT. The full variable domain, completed using reference TRBV7-2 and TRBJ2-2, is GAGVSQSPSNKVTEKGKDVELRCDPISGHTALYWYRQSLGQGLEFLIYFQGNSAPDKSGLPSDRFSAERTGGSVSTLTIQRTQQEDSAVYLCASSWGLAGSAGSGELFFGEGSRLTVL.

The V and J genes are TRBV7-3 and TRBJ2-7, with D possibly being TRBD2 (5 bases). The V end was cut by 6 bases, the J end by 2 bases, with 38 bases between. The CDR3 is 22 residues long. CDR1 and CDR2 from the germline V gene are SGHTA and FQGTGA. For the CDR3, the DNA is TGTGCCAGCAGACCTCGTCGCCGGGAAGGTGGCGTGAAAGTGTTGACCACCTACGAGCAGTACTTC. Its protein product is CASRPRRREGGVKVLTTYEQYF.

V gene TRBV5-1 combines with J gene TRBJ2-7; no reliable D call. Germline-derived CDR1 and CDR2 are SGHRS and YFSETQ. V gave up 0 bases and J gave up 0 bases, with 1 base separating them. The CDR3 loop spans 12 amino acids. The CDR3 region has the DNA TGCGCCAGCAGCTTGGCCTCCTACGAGCAGTACTTC. Translated: CASSLASYEQYF.

CDR3 in amino acids: CASSSEYFEKLFF. CDR3 nucleotide sequence: TGTGCCAGCAGCTCCGAGTATTTTGAAAAACTGTTTTTT. V is TRBV5-5 and J is TRBJ1-4; no definite D call. Germline V gene data show CDR1 as SGHKS and CDR2 as YYEKEE (reference sequence). With 3 bases removed from V and 7 bases from J, the gap between germline ends came to 10 bases. The CDR3 sequence is 13 residues long.

The CDR3 loop is CASSHPGGEQYF. CDR3 nucleotide sequence: TGTGCCAGCAGCCACCCGGGGGGGGAGCAGTACTTC. The chain has TRBV6-2 or TRBV6-3 and TRBJ2-7, with TRBD2 matching over 8 bases. The junction had 5 bases not matched to a gene; V was cut back by 6 bases and J by 7 bases. CDR3 length: 12 residues. CDR1 and CDR2 (germline): MNHEY, SVGEGT.

This clone occurred once. The V call is TRBV7-2, the J call TRBJ2-3, with D perhaps TRBD2 (7 bases). From germline, CDR1 is SGHTA and CDR2 FQGNSA. Trimming removed 5 bases from V and 7 bases from J, with 22 bases in between. There are 16 residues in the CDR3. The CDR3 region is CASSLIAAGAPHTQYF. CDR3 nucleotides: TGTGCCAGCAGCCTCATAGCGGCGGGGGCGCCACATACGCAGTATTTT.

The V gene is TRBV6-5, the J gene TRBJ1-2, with TRBD1 identical over 7 bases. The CDR3 is 13 residues long. Germline loops: CDR1 MNHEY, CDR2 SVGAGI. Losses at the gene ends were 6 bases for V and 8 bases for J; bases not matched to a gene: 9. CDR3 nucleotide sequence: TGTGCCAGCAGCGCGGACAGGTTGGGGGGCTACACCTTC. Translating gives CASSADRLGGYTF.

The rearrangement links TRBV7-3 to TRBJ2-3, with D unresolved. CDR1 is SGHTA and CDR2 is FQGTGA in the germline V gene. CDR3 length: 14 residues. The V gene lost 5 bases and the J gene lost 2 bases, with 11 bases spanning the gap. The CDR3 is CASSPQGNTDTQYF. For the CDR3, the DNA is TGTGCCAGCAGCCCGCAAGGAAACACAGATACGCAGTATTTT.

There are a few counts of this clone. The chain links TRBV7-9 to TRBJ1-2; 8 positions agree with TRBD1. Germline assignment: CDR1 SEHNR and CDR2 FQNEAQ (reference sequence). The CDR3 sequence is 16 residues long. With V trimmed by 5 bases and J by 0 bases, 8 bases remained unmatched. The CDR3 DNA reads TGTGCCAGCAGCCCCGTCAACAGGGGGGCTAACTATGGCTACACCTTC. Amino acid sequence: CASSPVNRGANYGYTF.

The CDR3 is CASSQGGLPLHF. The CDR3 nucleotides are TGTGCCAGCAGCCAAGGGGGGCTCCCCCTCCACTTT. V gene TRBV3-1 (or the pseudogene TRBV3-2) combines with J gene TRBJ1-6, with a weak D call TRBD1 (6 bases). CDR3 length equals 12 residues. V lost 1 base and J lost 13, with 8 bases in between. CDR1 is LGHDT, CDR2 YNNKEL, per germline (reference sequence).

This chain connects TRBV20-1 to TRBJ1-5, with D unclear. The V end lost 3 bases, the J end lost 0 bases, and 9 bases lay between the germline ends. Germline loops: CDR1 DFQATT, CDR2 SNEGSKA (reference sequence). This CDR3 contains 14 residues. CDR3 sequence (DNA): TGCAGTGCTAGTCCTCCTTATAGCAATCAGCCCCAGCATTTT. Amino acid sequence: CSASPPYSNQPQHF.

The gene calls are TRBV19 and TRBJ1-2, with 9 bases that match TRBD1. The V gene end was trimmed by 6 bases and the J gene end by 2 bases; junction bases not matched to a gene: 7. Germline CDR1 and CDR2: LNHDA and SQIVND (reference sequence). This CDR3 comprises 15 residues. CDR3 sequence (DNA): TGTGCCAGTAGACCGACGACAGGGGGGAACTATGGCTACACCTTC. This translates into CASRPTTGGNYGYTF.

This clone has just one count. The rearrangement joins TRBV5-4 to TRBJ2-2; 11 nucleotides match TRBD1. The CDR3 runs 15 residues. Germline V gene data show CDR1 as SGHNT and CDR2 as YYREEE (reference sequence). V was clipped by 2 bases and J by 6 bases; unmatched bases: 3. In DNA form, the CDR3 reads TGTGCCAGCAGCTTAGGACAGGGGGCAGCCGGGGAGCTGTTTTTT. Translation: CASSLGQGAAGELFF.

This clone appeared a single time. The chain is built from TRBV3-1 (or the pseudogene TRBV3-2) and TRBJ1-6; D remains ambiguous. The V and J ends lost 8 bases and 7 bases respectively, with 15 bases between them. The CDR3 covers 14 residues. The V gene's germline CDR1 is LGHDT and CDR2 YNNKEL (reference sequence). CDR3 DNA sequence: TGTGCCAGCCGCCGTGGGCAGGCAAATTCACCCCTCCACTTT. As protein: CASRRGQANSPLHF.

A single count supports this clone. The chain joins TRBV24-1 to TRBJ1-3; TRBD1 might be the D (5 bases). The length of the CDR3 is 13 residues. Germline CDR1 KGHDR, CDR2 SFDVKD. Trimming pared 7 bases from V and 4 bases from J, leaving 10 bases between. CDR3 in amino acids: CATSQAGGNTIYF. CDR3 sequence (DNA): TGTGCCACCAGCCAAGCAGGGGGAAACACCATATATTTT.

V and J are TRBV5-1 and TRBJ1-4; 11 bases map to TRBD1. CDR1 and CDR2 from the germline V gene are SGHRS and YFSETQ. The V segment lost 1 base and the J segment 8 bases; nucleotides outside the gene matches: 7. The CDR3 runs 16 residues. The CDR3 DNA reads as TGCGCCAGCAGCTTGACCCCTGGGACAGGGGGGGAAAAACTGTTTTTT. Encoded protein: CASSLTPGTGGEKLFF. The entire variable domain, with the rest obtained from reference TRBV5-1 and TRBJ1-4, is as follows: KAGVTQTPRYLIKTRGQQVTLSCSPISGHRSVSWYQQTPGQGLQFLFEYFSETQRNKGNFPGRFSGRQFSNSRSEMNVSTLELGDSALYLCASSLTPGTGGEKLFFGSGTQLSVL.

The chain combines TRBV27 with TRBJ2-7, with D hard to call. CDR1 and CDR2 (germline): MNHEY, SMNVEV (reference sequence). V was clipped by 5 bases and J by 2 bases, with 13 bases between them. CDR3 length: 14 residues. The CDR3 protein is CASSPTNPAYEQYF. In nucleotides, the CDR3 is TGTGCCAGCAGTCCTACGAACCCCGCCTACGAGCAGTACTTC.

CDR3 DNA: TGTGCCAGCAGCCCGGGACAACGGACGTCACCCCTCCACTTT. Translating it yields CASSPGQRTSPLHF. This rearrangement joins TRBV5-8 to TRBJ1-6; a possible D gene is TRBD1 (6 bases). The CDR3 loop spans 14 amino acids. V was clipped by 4 bases and J by 10 bases, with 15 bases between them. Germline V gene data show CDR1 as SGHTS and CDR2 as YDEGEE.

V usage is TRBV5-1 and J usage is TRBJ2-7; D is possibly TRBD1 or TRBD2 (5 bases each). Germline V lookup: CDR1 SGHRS, CDR2 YFSETQ. CDR3 length: 14 residues. Trimming cost V 0 bases and J 7 bases, with 14 bases left between them. The CDR3 DNA reads TGCGCCAGCAGCTTGGATGCGGAGAGGGGTGAGCAGTACTTC. Its protein product is CASSLDAERGEQYF.

This chain joins TRBV28 and TRBJ1-4; possibly TRBD1 for D (6 bases). The V end was cut by 11 bases, the J end by 11 bases, with 18 bases between. Looked up from germline, CDR1 is MDHEN and CDR2 is SYDVKM. The CDR3 extends over 12 amino acids. This chain's CDR3 is CALGVFGGKLFF. CDR3 nucleotide sequence: TGTGCCCTAGGGGTCTTCGGGGGCAAACTGTTTTTT.

The chain carries TRBV9 and TRBJ2-2, with D unclear. This CDR3 has 17 amino acids. With 4 bases removed from V and 3 bases from J, the gap between germline ends came to 19 bases. CDR1 is SGDLS, CDR2 YYNGEE, per germline. CDR3 loop: CASSRSSPAAYTGELFF. DNA for the CDR3: TGTGCCAGCAGCCGGAGCTCCCCGGCCGCCTACACCGGGGAGCTGTTTTTT. Drawing the rest from reference TRBV9 and TRBJ2-2, the complete variable domain is DSGVTQTPKHLITATGQRVTLRCSPRSGDLSVYWYQQSLDQGLQFLIQYYNGEERAKGNILERFSAQQFPDLHSELNLSSLELGDSALYFCASSRSSPAAYTGELFFGEGSRLTVL.

The sample holds one count of this clone. This rearrangement joins TRBV11-2 to TRBJ2-5; D gene unclear. In germline, CDR1 is SGHAT, CDR2 FQNNGV. The length of the CDR3 is 11 residues. The ends were cut back, 3 bases at V and 5 bases at J, with 4 bases in the middle. CDR3 DNA sequence: TGTGCCAGCAGCTTTTCGGAGACCCAGTACTTC. Its translation is CASSFSETQYF.

The rearrangement links TRBV15 to TRBJ2-3; D is perhaps TRBD1 (5 bases). V gave up 0 bases and J gave up 0 bases, with 13 bases separating them. CDR1 is LNHNV and CDR2 is YYDKDF in the germline V gene (reference sequence). This CDR3 has 17 residues. The CDR3, as DNA: TGTGCCACCAGCAGAGATGGTGGGGCAGGGAGCACAGATACGCAGTATTTT. Its protein product is CATSRDGGAGSTDTQYF.

The rearrangement joins TRBV28 to TRBJ1-1; maybe TRBD1 (5 bases). The germline V and J ends were trimmed by 5 bases and 3 bases, with 13 bases remaining between them. The germline gives CDR1 MDHEN, CDR2 SYDVKM. This CDR3 is built from 14 residues. For the CDR3, the DNA is TGTGCCAGCAGTCCCCCAGGGATCGACACTGAAGCTTTCTTT. Protein sequence: CASSPPGIDTEAFF.

The gene calls are TRBV14 and TRBJ2-5; no clear D. CDR1 is SGHDN, CDR2 FVKESK, per germline. CDR3 length: 12 amino acids. V shed 1 base and J shed 2 bases, with 2 bases lying between them. Here the CDR3 DNA reads TGTGCCAGCAGCCAAGGACAAGAGACCCAGTACTTC. This encodes CASSQGQETQYF.

The chain has TRBV18 and TRBJ2-3, with D perhaps TRBD1 (6 bases). Germline V gene data show CDR1 as KGHSH and CDR2 as LQKENI. The CDR3 runs to 17 residues. The V end lost 3 bases, the J end lost 0 bases, and 16 bases lay between the germline ends. DNA for the CDR3: TGTGCCAGCTCACCCTCCCGACAGGTTTGGAGCACAGATACGCAGTATTTT. The encoded protein is CASSPSRQVWSTDTQYF.